Shown below are 30 T cell receptor beta chains from a single sample sequenced in a study of cytotoxic CD8 clonotypes in ibrutinib-treated CLL. The data were produced by immunoSEQ multiplex PCR, yet TCRdb's version contains in-frame clones alone and is incomplete. The data show roughly 300,000 clones, with roughly 76% seen just once and around 6% held by the top ten. The material sequenced was PBMCs, taken at disease progression, from a patient treated with ibrutinib. The receptor set was obtained from a human donor with chronic lymphocytic leukemia.

This clone was found once. This chain uses TRBV28 with TRBJ1-5, with no clear D. Trimming stripped 2 bases from V and 0 bases from J, with 8 bases between. This CDR3 region has 15 residues. Germline V gives CDR1 MDHEN, CDR2 SYDVKM. CDR3 in DNA: TGTGCCAGCAGTTTAGTCACCCCTAGCAATCAGCCCCAGCATTTT. Translating it yields CASSLVTPSNQPQHF. Complete variable domain (other parts from reference TRBV28 and TRBJ1-5): DVKVTQSSRYLVKRTGEKVFLECVQDMDHENMFWYRQDPGLGLRLIYFSYDVKMKEKGDIPEGYSVSREKKERFSLILESASTNQTSMYLCASSLVTPSNQPQHFGDGTRLSIL.

This chain joins TRBV7-6 and TRBJ1-4; 7 bases match TRBD1. The germline V gene encodes CDR1 SGHVS and CDR2 FNYEAQ. Trimming cost V 3 bases and J 1 base; bases outside gene matches: 5. This CDR3 spans 16 amino acids. CDR3 bases: TGTGCCAGCAGCTTTGGACAGGACGAAACTAATGAAAAACTGTTTTTT. Its protein product is CASSFGQDETNEKLFF.

The chain is built from TRBV9 and TRBJ1-2; TRBD1 matches at 8 bases. The V segment lost 0 bases and the J segment 5 bases; nucleotides outside the gene matches: 9. The CDR3 totals 16 residues. In germline, CDR1 is SGDLS, CDR2 YYNGEE. The CDR3 here is CASSVAPRGQEYGYTF. The CDR3, as DNA: TGTGCCAGCAGCGTAGCTCCCCGGGGACAGGAGTATGGCTACACCTTC.

This chain uses TRBV5-6 with TRBJ1-2, with unresolved D. The CDR3 consists of 15 residues. The V gene's germline CDR1 is SGHDT and CDR2 YYEEEE. Trimming took 0 bases from V and 6 from J, leaving 15 bases between them. The CDR3 is CASSLGGREDHGYTF. In DNA, the CDR3 is TGTGCCAGCAGCTTGGGTGGGCGGGAGGATCATGGCTACACCTTC.

This chain uses TRBV5-1 with TRBJ1-3; tentative D call: TRBD1 (6 bases). This CDR3 has 15 residues. Germline CDR1 SGHRS, CDR2 YFSETQ. Deletions cut 4 bases from V and 2 bases from J, with 13 bases between. The CDR3 loop reads CASSPTGRTGNTIYF. CDR3 coding DNA: TGCGCCAGCAGCCCCACAGGGAGGACTGGAAACACCATATATTTT.

CDR3 amino acids: CASSKEQGGHYGYTF. The CDR3, as DNA: TGTGCCAGCAGCAAAGAACAGGGGGGCCACTATGGCTACACCTTC. The chain recombines TRBV21-1 with TRBJ1-2; TRBD1, as called in the table, went unchecked against the DNA. TRBV21-1 is a documented pseudogene. The CDR3 is 15 amino acids.

V is TRBV18 and J is TRBJ1-2; the D is unclear. The V and J ends lost 2 bases and 5 bases respectively, with 6 bases between them. CDR3 length equals 12 residues. Germline CDR1 is KGHSH and CDR2 is LQKENI. The CDR3 spells CASSPTVYGYTF. The CDR3 DNA is TGTGCCAGCTCACCAACCGTATATGGCTACACCTTC.

The chain couples TRBV19 to TRBJ2-7, with TRBD1 matching 8 bases. The CDR3 sequence is 14 residues long. V lost 3 bases and J lost 2; bases outside the gene matches: 3. Germline V CDR1 and CDR2: LNHDA, SQIVND (reference sequence). CDR3 amino acids: CASSIRDRTYEQYF. The DNA for the CDR3 is TGTGCCAGTAGTATTAGGGACAGGACCTACGAGCAGTACTTC.

This clone was seen only once. The rearrangement joins TRBV6-5 to TRBJ2-2; perhaps TRBD2 as D (6 bases). Germline-derived CDR1 and CDR2 are MNHEY and SVGAGI. CDR3 length equals 13 residues. V shed 2 bases and J shed 8 bases, with 9 bases lying between them. The CDR3 coding sequence is TGTGCCAGCAGTTACGGGGGGAGGGGGGAGCTGTTTTTT. Protein sequence: CASSYGGRGELFF.

J is TRBJ2-7 and V is TRBV6-5, with D tentatively TRBD1 (5 bases). Trimming stripped 2 bases from V and 7 bases from J, with 15 bases between. In germline, CDR1 is MNHEY, CDR2 SVGAGI. The CDR3 has 14 residues. CDR3 bases: TGTGCCAGCAGTTACCCCGACAGACCTGAGGAGCAGTACTTC. It specifies CASSYPDRPEEQYF.

The chain is built from TRBV27 and TRBJ2-3, with 7 bases fitting TRBD1. Germline CDR1 and CDR2: MNHEY and SMNVEV (reference sequence). V trimming: 3 bases; J trimming: 6 bases; junction bases outside the gene matches: 9. This CDR3 is 15 amino acids long. CDR3: CASSLATGLTDTQYF. CDR3 bases: TGTGCCAGCAGTTTGGCGACAGGGTTAACTGATACGCAGTATTTT.

This clone was recorded once. The gene calls are TRBV11-2 and TRBJ2-1; D remains unclear. Germline CDR1 reads SGHAT; CDR2 reads FQNNGV. Trimming pared 2 bases from V and 1 base from J, leaving 6 bases between. The CDR3 is made up of 14 amino acids. The CDR3 DNA reads as TGTGCCAGCAGCTTACAACCATCCTACAATGAGCAGTTCTTC. Protein: CASSLQPSYNEQFF.

The chain couples TRBV4-1 to TRBJ1-5, with D tentatively TRBD1 (5 bases). This CDR3 is 14 amino acids long. V was shortened by 0 bases and J by 6 bases, with 9 bases between the two germline ends. Per the germline V gene, CDR1 is MGHRA and CDR2 is YSYEKL. The CDR3 bases are TGCGCCAGCAGCCAAGATCAGGGTTCTCAGCCCCAGCATTTT. As protein: CASSQDQGSQPQHF.

The CDR3 sequence is CASSMLGASGNTIYF. CDR3 coding DNA: TGTGCCAGTAGTATGCTGGGGGCCTCTGGAAACACCATATATTTT. The V call is TRBV19, the J call TRBJ1-3; D possibly corresponds to TRBD1 (6 bases). The germline CDR1 and CDR2 sequences are LNHDA and SQIVND (reference sequence). CDR3 size: 15 residues. Deletions cut 3 bases from V and 0 bases from J, with 9 bases between.

The V call is TRBV7-2, the J call TRBJ2-5, with D unclear. The germline V gene has CDR1 SGHTA and CDR2 FQGNSA. Between the trimmed V and J ends, which lost 4 bases and 4 bases, there was a span of 16 bases. There are 15 residues in the CDR3. The CDR3 loop reads CASSSKRWPRETQYF. The CDR3 DNA reads as TGTGCCAGCAGCTCAAAGAGGTGGCCTCGAGAGACCCAGTACTTC.

The chain combines TRBV7-9 with TRBJ2-1, with no clear D. Germline CDR1 reads SEHNR; CDR2 reads FQNEAQ (reference sequence). Trimming pared 1 base from V and 9 bases from J, leaving 7 bases between. The length of the CDR3 is 12 residues. This CDR3 reads CASSLGRSEQFF. The DNA of the CDR3 is TGTGCCAGCAGCTTAGGGAGAAGTGAGCAGTTCTTC. Combining the CDR3 with reference TRBV7-9 and TRBJ2-1 gives the whole variable domain DTGVSQNPRHKITKRGQNVTFRCDPISEHNRLYWYRQTLGQGPEFLTYFQNEAQLEKSRLLSDRFSAERPKGSFSTLEIQRTEQGDSAMYLCASSLGRSEQFFGPGTRLTVL.

The chain uses TRBV4-1 and TRBJ1-5; D is undetermined. This CDR3 comprises 14 residues. Trimming took off 5 bases at V and 6 bases at J, with 14 bases between the two ends. CDR1 and CDR2 from the germline V gene are MGHRA and YSYEKL. Written as DNA, the CDR3 is TGCGCCAGCAGCTTATGGTGGGGTGGTCAGCCCCAGCATTTT. This gives the protein CASSLWWGGQPQHF.

The chain recombines TRBV29-1 with TRBJ2-7; 10 bases agree with TRBD2. The V gene's germline CDR1 is SQVTM and CDR2 ANQGSEA. Trimming at V came to 5 bases and at J to 5 bases, leaving 15 bases not matched to a gene. CDR3 length: 16 residues. Written as DNA, the CDR3 is TGCAGCGTTTCAAGCGGGGGGGGTGTTTTGCGGAACGAGCAGTACTTC. Translated, it gives CSVSSGGGVLRNEQYF.

This sequence joins TRBV4-3 and TRBJ2-3, with D unclear. The CDR3 is 14 amino acids. Germline-derived CDR1 and CDR2 are LGHNA and YSLEER. The V end was cut by 1 base, the J end by 0 bases, with 5 bases between. The CDR3 DNA reads TGCGCCAGCAGCCAAGGGCTAAGCACAGATACGCAGTATTTT. Protein: CASSQGLSTDTQYF.

In nucleotides, the CDR3 is TGTGCCACCAGCGCCGGTGGTACAGGGAGGAACTATGGCTACACCTTC. Amino acid sequence: CATSAGGTGRNYGYTF. The chain combines TRBV15 with TRBJ1-2, with D maybe TRBD1 (6 bases). V was cut by 5 bases and J by 2 bases, with 18 bases left in between. Germline CDR1 reads LNHNV; CDR2 reads YYDKDF (reference sequence). The CDR3 covers 16 residues.

The chain employs TRBV7-2 and TRBJ1-1, with 7 bases matching TRBD1. The ends lost 5 bases at V and 8 bases at J; junction bases unmatched: 8. This CDR3 region has 13 residues. Germline-derived CDR1 and CDR2 are SGHTA and FQGNSA. CDR3 nucleotide sequence: TGTGCCAGCAGCCCAGGACAGGTTGCGGAAGCTTTCTTT. This codes for CASSPGQVAEAFF. The complete variable domain, with remaining parts taken from reference TRBV7-2 and TRBJ1-1, reads GAGVSQSPSNKVTEKGKDVELRCDPISGHTALYWYRQSLGQGLEFLIYFQGNSAPDKSGLPSDRFSAERTGGSVSTLTIQRTQQEDSAVYLCASSPGQVAEAFFGQGTRLTVV.

The chain is built from TRBV18 and TRBJ2-7; 7 bases line up with TRBD1. There are 13 residues in the CDR3. Germline CDR1 reads KGHSH; CDR2 reads LQKENI. Trimming removed 1 base from V and 4 bases from J; junction bases left unmatched: 1. The CDR3 loop is CASSPRTGYEQYF. Written as DNA, the CDR3 is TGTGCCAGCTCACCACGGACAGGATACGAGCAGTACTTC.

The chain recombines TRBV5-6 with TRBJ1-2; tentative D call: TRBD1 (6 bases). The CDR3 contains 14 residues. Trimming pared 0 bases from V and 5 bases from J, leaving 11 bases between. The germline V gene encodes CDR1 SGHDT and CDR2 YYEEEE. The CDR3 DNA is TGTGCCAGCAGCTTGGGACAGGCTGAATATGGCTACACCTTC. Amino acids: CASSLGQAEYGYTF.

The rearrangement joins TRBV19 to TRBJ2-7, with 8 bases that match TRBD1. In germline, CDR1 is LNHDA, CDR2 SQIVND (reference sequence). This CDR3 comprises 16 residues. Trimming removed 3 bases from V and 0 bases from J; junction bases left unmatched: 7. The CDR3 loop reads CASSMGQGAISYEQYF. The CDR3, as DNA: TGTGCCAGTAGTATGGGGCAGGGGGCCATCTCCTACGAGCAGTACTTC.

The chain joins TRBV7-3 to TRBJ2-2, with 8 bases fitting TRBD2. J lost 4 bases, V lost 1 base, and 5 bases had no gene match. The CDR3 loop spans 16 amino acids. Germline V lookup: CDR1 SGHTA, CDR2 FQGTGA. CDR3 sequence reads: CASSLMWRGATGELFF. The CDR3 DNA is TGTGCCAGCAGCTTAATGTGGCGGGGGGCCACCGGGGAGCTGTTTTTT.

The rearrangement joins TRBV5-1 to TRBJ2-7; 10 positions match TRBD1. Germline V lookup: CDR1 SGHRS, CDR2 YFSETQ. The CDR3 has 15 residues. The V gene end was trimmed by 0 bases and the J gene end by 2 bases; junction bases not matched to a gene: 2. CDR3 sequence reads: CASSLGGTGAYEQYF. CDR3 in DNA: TGCGCCAGCAGCTTGGGAGGGACAGGGGCCTACGAGCAGTACTTC.

This chain joins TRBV18 and TRBJ2-3; unclear D gene. The ends were cut back, 4 bases at V and 2 bases at J, with 4 bases in the middle. The CDR3 is 12 amino acids. CDR1 KGHSH and CDR2 LQKENI come from the germline V gene. This CDR3 is CASSLFTDTQYF. CDR3 DNA: TGTGCCAGCTCACTGTTCACAGATACGCAGTATTTT. Full variable domain (rest looked up from reference TRBV18 and TRBJ2-3): NAGVMQNPRHLVRRRGQEARLRCSPMKGHSHVYWYRQLPEEGLKFMVYLQKENIIDESGMPKERFSAEFPKEGPSILRIQQVVRGDSAAYFCASSLFTDTQYFGPGTRLTVL.

J is TRBJ2-7 and V is TRBV5-1, with 8 bases matching TRBD1. The J segment lost 1 base and the V segment lost 0 bases, leaving 6 bases of the junction unmatched. The CDR3 has 16 amino acids. Looked up from germline, CDR1 is SGHRS and CDR2 is YFSETQ. This CDR3 reads CASSLADRGASYEQYF. CDR3 nucleotide sequence: TGCGCCAGCAGCTTGGCTGACAGGGGTGCATCCTACGAGCAGTACTTC. The full variable domain, with the rest looked up from reference TRBV5-1 and TRBJ2-7, is KAGVTQTPRYLIKTRGQQVTLSCSPISGHRSVSWYQQTPGQGLQFLFEYFSETQRNKGNFPGRFSGRQFSNSRSEMNVSTLELGDSALYLCASSLADRGASYEQYFGPGTRLTVT.

The V and J genes are TRBV28 and TRBJ2-6, with TRBD2 as a possible D gene (5 bases). The germline V gene encodes CDR1 MDHEN and CDR2 SYDVKM. V was pared by 8 bases and J by 0 bases, with 11 bases between. The CDR3 contains 15 residues. CDR3 loop: CASSDRGSGANVLTF. The CDR3 bases are TGTGCCAGCTCCGACCGGGGCTCTGGGGCCAACGTCCTGACTTTC.

This clone was observed a few times. The chain links TRBV7-2 to TRBJ2-7; D possibly corresponds to TRBD1 (6 bases). The germline V and J ends were trimmed by 0 bases and 5 bases, with 8 bases remaining between them. The germline V gene encodes CDR1 SGHTA and CDR2 FQGNSA. The CDR3 covers 13 residues. The CDR3 here is CASSLAGANEQYF. For the CDR3, the DNA is TGTGCCAGCAGCTTAGCGGGGGCGAACGAGCAGTACTTC.